This T cell receptor (beta chain) appears in the sequencing data of a study of blood T cells in healthy people across ages. This clonotype was counted between two and nine times. The draw of peripheral blood yielded around 9.6 milliliters from each donor. With a J-beta primer mix and a sample-barcoded 5' primer, a second PCR ran 7 to 11 cycles. Every cDNA was tagged by a template-switch adaptor with 12 random nucleotides. Via MiXCR, TCRdb re-called the 5' RACE reads, giving one row per CDR3 protein. Of fewer than 2 million distinct CDR3 sequences listed, more than 35% are singletons. This CDR3 comprises 17 residues. CDR1 and CDR2 from the germline V gene are MNHEY and SVGEGT. Trimming took off 0 bases at V and 0 bases at J, with 15 bases between the two ends.

The origin of this receptor is a human donor in good health. V gene TRBV6-2 or TRBV6-3 combines with J gene TRBJ2-7; D unclear. The sample comprised blood. The CDR3 reads CASSYSPYQKSSYEQYF. CDR3 in DNA: TGTGCCAGCAGTTACTCACCGTATCAGAAAAGCTCCTACGAGCAGTACTTC.